Detailed here is one TCR beta chain. Its antigen is not identified. This record belongs to a study of beta chain features in type 1 diabetes. Study-wide findings and caveats: People with Type 1 diabetes carried modestly yet significantly shorter TCRB CDR3s in all four CD4+ subsets.

Once sorted, every population was more than 98% pure. Germline V CDR1 and CDR2: MNHNS, SASEGT. V dropped 8 bases and J dropped 0 bases, with 11 bases sitting between them. The CDR3 has 14 residues. cDNA synthesis used the whole RNA isolate, giving expressed TCRB sequences. Sequencing used immunoSEQ multiplex PCR; TCRdb keeps in-frame clones, though not all of them. This table holds more than 250,000 clones, about 13% found once. This clonotype originated in a man between 25 and 39 years old with type 1 diabetes. Source material: naive CD4+ T cells from blood. The genes are TRBV6-1 and TRBJ2-4, with D perhaps matching TRBD2 (6 bases). The chain's CDR3 is CASLDYLAKNIQYF. In DNA, the CDR3 is TGTGCCAGCTTGGACTATTTAGCCAAAAACATTCAGTACTTC.